These T cell receptor beta chains were read from a single sample in a study of blood T cell repertoires in COVID-19. The data were produced by immunoSEQ multiplex PCR, yet TCRdb's version contains in-frame clones alone and is incomplete. The table lists some 150,000 clones, over 85% of them singletons. The sample taken for sequencing was peripheral blood. These receptors all come from a human donor in a cohort sampled during active COVID-19. The CDR3 runs from the conserved cysteine through the conserved F or W. Each record gives: clone size, J gene, D gene, V gene, CDR3 protein, CDR3 DNA. A D gene is named only where the DNA matches it firmly. Clone size is given for some rows only: seen once, a few or many times, or a class if the clone is expanded.

clone size: .; J gene: TRBJ2-7; D gene: TRBD2; V gene: TRBV24-1; CDR3 protein: CATSDFWRGGPYEQYF; CDR3 DNA: TGTGCCACCAGTGATTTTTGGCGGGGGGGCCCCTACGAGCAGTACTTC
clone size: once; J gene: TRBJ2-7; D gene: TRBD2; V gene: TRBV12-5; CDR3 protein: CASALERESYEQYF; CDR3 DNA: TGTGCTAGTGCTCTGGAGCGGGAGAGTTACGAGCAGTACTTC
clone size: .; J gene: TRBJ1-2; D gene: .; V gene: TRBV5-1; CDR3 protein: CASSAGGNYGYTF; CDR3 DNA: TGCGCCAGCAGCGCGGGGGGGAACTATGGCTACACCTTC
clone size: .; J gene: TRBJ2-7; D gene: .; V gene: TRBV18; CDR3 protein: CASSSYRDSYEQYF; CDR3 DNA: TGTGCCAGCTCATCCTACAGGGATTCCTACGAGCAGTACTTC
clone size: .; J gene: TRBJ1-2; D gene: .; V gene: TRBV2; CDR3 protein: CASSPGISSGYTF; CDR3 DNA: TGTGCCAGCAGTCCAGGGATTTCCAGTGGCTACACCTTC
clone size: .; J gene: TRBJ2-2; D gene: .; V gene: TRBV4-3; CDR3 protein: CASSQDPAPRNTGELFF; CDR3 DNA: TGCGCCAGCAGCCAAGATCCAGCTCCTAGGAACACCGGGGAGCTGTTTTTT
clone size: .; J gene: TRBJ1-3; D gene: .; V gene: TRBV25-1; CDR3 protein: CASRGGSDLTSGNTIYF; CDR3 DNA: TGTGCCAGCAGAGGGGGTTCAGATTTGACGTCTGGAAACACCATATATTTT
clone size: .; J gene: TRBJ2-3; D gene: TRBD2; V gene: TRBV9; CDR3 protein: CASSPLLAGGSTDTQYF; CDR3 DNA: TGTGCCAGCAGCCCACTACTAGCGGGGGGGAGCACAGATACGCAGTATTTT
clone size: .; J gene: TRBJ2-1; D gene: .; V gene: TRBV2; CDR3 protein: CASCLFNNQQFF; CDR3 DNA: TGTGCCAGCTGTCTCTTCAACAATCAGCAGTTCTTC
clone size: .; J gene: TRBJ2-5; D gene: TRBD1; V gene: TRBV7-9; CDR3 protein: CASKTQPGQGAGYQETQYF; CDR3 DNA: TGTGCCAGCAAGACTCAGCCGGGACAGGGGGCGGGGTACCAAGAGACCCAGTACTTC
clone size: .; J gene: TRBJ2-1; D gene: TRBD2; V gene: TRBV7-2; CDR3 protein: CASGLAGPNEQFF; CDR3 DNA: TGTGCCTCCGGACTAGCGGGGCCTAATGAGCAGTTCTTC
clone size: .; J gene: TRBJ1-2; D gene: TRBD1; V gene: TRBV20-1; CDR3 protein: CSASTGYGYTF; CDR3 DNA: TGCAGTGCTTCGACAGGGTATGGCTACACCTTC
clone size: .; J gene: TRBJ1-2; D gene: .; V gene: TRBV9; CDR3 protein: CASSPRGGDYGYTF; CDR3 DNA: TGTGCCAGCAGCCCCCGGGGGGGGGACTATGGCTACACCTTC
clone size: .; J gene: TRBJ2-7; D gene: .; V gene: TRBV13; CDR3 protein: CASSLGQGVPYEQYF; CDR3 DNA: TGTGCCAGCAGCTTAGGACAGGGAGTACCCTACGAGCAGTACTTC
clone size: .; J gene: TRBJ1-2; D gene: .; V gene: TRBV11-2; CDR3 protein: CASSLEQDDYGYTF; CDR3 DNA: TGTGCCAGCAGCTTAGAACAGGACGACTATGGCTACACCTTC
clone size: .; J gene: TRBJ1-1; D gene: .; V gene: TRBV19; CDR3 protein: CASSIRGNTEAFF; CDR3 DNA: TGTGCCAGTAGTATACGGGGGAACACTGAAGCTTTCTTT
clone size: once; J gene: TRBJ2-7; D gene: TRBD2; V gene: TRBV11-3; CDR3 protein: CASSGGEAEQYF; CDR3 DNA: TGTGCCAGCAGCGGGGGGGAAGCCGAGCAGTACTTC
clone size: .; J gene: TRBJ2-2; D gene: TRBD2; V gene: TRBV7-2; CDR3 protein: CASSRGGRNTGELFF; CDR3 DNA: TGTGCCAGCAGCCGGGGGGGGAGGAACACCGGGGAGCTGTTTTTT
clone size: .; J gene: TRBJ1-3; D gene: TRBD1; V gene: TRBV18; CDR3 protein: CASSADRGSGNTIYF; CDR3 DNA: TGTGCCAGCTCAGCGGACAGGGGCTCTGGAAACACCATATATTTT
clone size: .; J gene: TRBJ2-1; D gene: TRBD2; V gene: TRBV4-1; CDR3 protein: CASSHDSGGHNEQFF; CDR3 DNA: TGCGCCAGCAGCCACGATAGCGGGGGACACAATGAGCAGTTCTTC
clone size: .; J gene: TRBJ2-7; D gene: TRBD1; V gene: TRBV27; CDR3 protein: CASSLYGQESYEQYF; CDR3 DNA: TGTGCCAGCAGTTTATACGGACAGGAATCCTACGAGCAGTACTTC
clone size: .; J gene: TRBJ1-1; D gene: .; V gene: TRBV4-1; CDR3 protein: CASSQVRGSTEAFF; CDR3 DNA: TGCGCCAGCAGCCAAGTAAGAGGGAGCACTGAAGCTTTCTTT
clone size: .; J gene: TRBJ2-2; D gene: .; V gene: TRBV2; CDR3 protein: CASMGGGNTGELFF; CDR3 DNA: TGTGCCAGCATGGGGGGTGGGAACACCGGGGAGCTGTTTTTT
clone size: .; J gene: TRBJ1-4; D gene: .; V gene: TRBV5-6; CDR3 protein: CASSLAGITNEKLFF; CDR3 DNA: TGTGCCAGCAGCTTGGCAGGGATAACTAATGAAAAACTGTTTTTT
clone size: .; J gene: TRBJ2-5; D gene: TRBD2; V gene: TRBV6-2/TRBV6-3; CDR3 protein: CASSWTSGGQETQYF; CDR3 DNA: TGTGCCAGCAGTTGGACTAGCGGGGGCCAAGAGACCCAGTACTTC
clone size: .; J gene: TRBJ2-3; D gene: TRBD2; V gene: TRBV3-1/TRBV3-2; CDR3 protein: CASSQELSSGGSEDTQYF; CDR3 DNA: TGTGCCAGCAGCCAAGAATTATCTAGCGGGGGAAGTGAAGATACGCAGTATTTT
clone size: .; J gene: TRBJ2-5; D gene: TRBD1; V gene: TRBV10-1; CDR3 protein: CASSAGTGAKTQYF; CDR3 DNA: TGCGCCAGCAGTGCCGGGACAGGGGCGAAGACCCAGTACTTC
clone size: .; J gene: TRBJ1-2; D gene: TRBD1; V gene: TRBV29-1; CDR3 protein: CSGRDSSNYGYTF; CDR3 DNA: TGCAGCGGGAGGGACAGTTCTAACTATGGCTACACCTTC
clone size: .; J gene: TRBJ2-7; D gene: .; V gene: TRBV4-1; CDR3 protein: CASSQGRDSYEQYF; CDR3 DNA: TGCGCCAGCAGCCAAGGGCGGGACAGCTACGAGCAGTACTTC
clone size: .; J gene: TRBJ2-3; D gene: TRBD2; V gene: TRBV6-1; CDR3 protein: CASSEAGLAGADTQYF; CDR3 DNA: TGTGCCAGCAGTGAAGCGGGACTAGCGGGGGCAGATACGCAGTATTTT
clone size: .; J gene: TRBJ2-1; D gene: .; V gene: TRBV5-5; CDR3 protein: CASSLAASSYNEQFF; CDR3 DNA: TGTGCCAGCAGCCTCGCGGCTAGCTCCTACAATGAGCAGTTCTTC
clone size: .; J gene: TRBJ1-2; D gene: .; V gene: TRBV14; CDR3 protein: CASSQDRRVSDGYTF; CDR3 DNA: TGTGCCAGCAGCCAAGATCGCAGGGTTTCCGATGGCTACACCTTC
clone size: .; J gene: TRBJ1-2; D gene: .; V gene: TRBV30; CDR3 protein: CAWTVGGSGYTF; CDR3 DNA: TGTGCCTGGACCGTTGGGGGCAGCGGCTACACCTTC
clone size: .; J gene: TRBJ2-1; D gene: .; V gene: TRBV7-8; CDR3 protein: CASSPWSTQYNEQFF; CDR3 DNA: TGTGCCAGCAGCCCCTGGAGCACCCAATACAATGAGCAGTTCTTC
clone size: .; J gene: TRBJ1-5; D gene: .; V gene: TRBV2; CDR3 protein: CAGKTGDSNQPQHF; CDR3 DNA: TGTGCCGGAAAAACAGGAGATAGCAATCAGCCCCAGCATTTT
clone size: .; J gene: TRBJ2-5; D gene: .; V gene: TRBV7-6; CDR3 protein: CASSTTGFGETQYF; CDR3 DNA: TGTGCCAGCAGCACCACAGGGTTTGGGGAGACCCAGTACTTC
clone size: .; J gene: TRBJ2-3; D gene: .; V gene: TRBV6-1; CDR3 protein: CASSESGSADTQYF; CDR3 DNA: TGTGCCAGCAGTGAATCAGGTAGCGCAGATACGCAGTATTTT
clone size: once; J gene: TRBJ1-2; D gene: .; V gene: TRBV5-1; CDR3 protein: CASSEDGLNYGYTF; CDR3 DNA: TGCGCCAGCAGCGAGGATGGCCTCAACTATGGCTACACCTTC
clone size: .; J gene: TRBJ1-6; D gene: .; V gene: TRBV6-5; CDR3 protein: CASSYEQENSPLHF; CDR3 DNA: TGTGCCAGCAGTTACGAACAGGAAAATTCACCCCTCCACTTT
clone size: .; J gene: TRBJ1-2; D gene: .; V gene: TRBV6-6; CDR3 protein: CASSYSPGHGYTF; CDR3 DNA: TGTGCCAGCAGTTACTCGCCAGGGCACGGCTACACCTTC
clone size: .; J gene: TRBJ2-5; D gene: TRBD2; V gene: TRBV27; CDR3 protein: CAIGSGGDQETQYF; CDR3 DNA: TGTGCCATCGGTAGCGGGGGGGACCAAGAGACCCAGTACTTC
clone size: .; J gene: TRBJ2-2; D gene: .; V gene: TRBV19; CDR3 protein: CASSIWHRANTGELFF; CDR3 DNA: TGTGCCAGTAGTATCTGGCACAGGGCGAACACCGGGGAGCTGTTTTTT
clone size: once; J gene: TRBJ2-5; D gene: TRBD1; V gene: TRBV5-6; CDR3 protein: CASSLTGGRETQYF; CDR3 DNA: TGTGCCAGCAGCTTGACAGGGGGCAGGGAGACCCAGTACTTC
clone size: .; J gene: TRBJ2-1; D gene: TRBD2; V gene: TRBV7-2; CDR3 protein: CASSEAGTSGGYEQFF; CDR3 DNA: TGTGCCAGCAGCGAAGCCGGGACTAGCGGGGGCTATGAGCAGTTCTTC
clone size: .; J gene: TRBJ2-7; D gene: TRBD1; V gene: TRBV28; CDR3 protein: CASRSDRGGYEQYF; CDR3 DNA: TGTGCCAGCAGGAGCGACAGGGGTGGGTACGAGCAGTACTTC
clone size: .; J gene: TRBJ2-1; D gene: .; V gene: TRBV3-1/TRBV3-2; CDR3 protein: CASSQRVRTKQFF; CDR3 DNA: TGTGCCAGCAGCCAAAGGGTCCGGACAAAGCAGTTCTTC
clone size: few; J gene: TRBJ1-6; D gene: TRBD1; V gene: TRBV19; CDR3 protein: CASEDRGPPLHF; CDR3 DNA: TGTGCCAGTGAGGACAGGGGACCACCCCTCCACTTT
clone size: once; J gene: TRBJ2-3; D gene: TRBD2; V gene: TRBV6-6; CDR3 protein: CASSSERGTTDTQYF; CDR3 DNA: TGTGCCAGCAGTTCAGAGCGGGGAACCACAGATACGCAGTATTTT
clone size: .; J gene: TRBJ2-7; D gene: .; V gene: TRBV6-7; CDR3 protein: CASSYSPGNHYEQYF; CDR3 DNA: TGTGCCAGCAGTTACTCACCAGGGAACCACTACGAGCAGTACTTC
clone size: .; J gene: TRBJ1-5; D gene: TRBD1; V gene: TRBV15; CDR3 protein: CATSSPLDRGHQPQHF; CDR3 DNA: TGTGCCACCAGCAGCCCACTGGACAGGGGGCACCAGCCCCAGCATTTT
clone size: .; J gene: TRBJ1-6; D gene: .; V gene: TRBV25-1; CDR3 protein: CASSGGGDSPLHF; CDR3 DNA: TGTGCCAGCAGTGGTGGGGGGGATTCACCCCTCCACTTT
clone size: .; J gene: TRBJ1-4; D gene: .; V gene: TRBV9; CDR3 protein: CASSVDITTNEKLFF; CDR3 DNA: TGTGCCAGCAGCGTAGACATCACAACTAATGAAAAACTGTTTTTT
clone size: .; J gene: TRBJ2-2; D gene: TRBD1; V gene: TRBV19; CDR3 protein: CASSTRTGVGGELFF; CDR3 DNA: TGTGCCAGTAGTACTAGGACAGGAGTAGGCGGGGAGCTGTTTTTT